This entry lists 21 T cell receptor beta chains sequenced from one sample in a study of tumor and adjacent non-tumor tissue in lung cancer. A modified ARM-PCR protocol with three rounds of nested PCR amplified TCRbeta. In TCRdb, the multiplex PCR reads were re-called with MiXCR into one record per CDR3 protein. The sample carries approximately 62,000 distinct CDR3 sequences, around 64% recorded once. This sample's RNA came from whole unsorted tissue. The normal lung tissue was taken more than 3 cm from the tumor edge. Sequencing was performed on distant non-tumor lung tissue. The receptors derive from a man aged 65 to 79 with non-small cell lung cancer.

Worth noting for this clonotype: The germline gene is not matched at one end of the junction; a read error may be the cause. V and J are TRBV11-2 and TRBJ2-5; perhaps D is TRBD1 or TRBD2 (5 bases each). The CDR3 length is 15 residues. CDR1 and CDR2 (germline): SGHAT, FQNNGV. The CDR3 sequence is CASSLLGVLQETQYF. The DNA of the CDR3 is TGTGCCAGCAGCTTATTGGGGGTTCTCCAGGAGACCCAGTATTTC.

This clonotype was seen repeatedly, ten times or more. This chain links TRBV28 with TRBJ2-6, with TRBD2 as a possible D gene (6 bases). CDR3 length: 15 amino acids. The V end was cut by 7 bases, the J end by 2 bases, with 12 bases between. The germline V gene has CDR1 MDHEN and CDR2 SYDVKM. CDR3 in amino acids: CASTPWGAGANVLTF. The CDR3 DNA follows: TGTGCCAGCACCCCTTGGGGGGCTGGGGCCAACGTCCTGACTTTC.

Only a few counts were recorded for this clonotype. A much bigger clone sits one base away, suggesting this may be a read error. The V and J genes are TRBV6-1 and TRBJ2-6; TRBD1 matches 9 bases. CDR1 is MNHNS, CDR2 SASEGT, per germline. The CDR3 length is 15 residues. CDR3 sequence: CASSAQGAGAKVLTF. In DNA form, the CDR3 reads TGTGCCAGCAGTGCACAGGGGGCGGGGGCCAAGGTCCTGACTTTC.

On this clonotype itself: Possible read error: a much larger clone is one base away. The gene calls are TRBV6-1 and TRBJ1-1, with D possibly being TRBD1 (6 bases). V shed 8 bases and J shed 9 bases, with 19 bases lying between them. Germline-derived CDR1 and CDR2 are MNHNS and SASEGT. This CDR3 has 13 residues. In DNA, the CDR3 is TGTGCCAGCTCGAACGACGGGGGGCACAAAGCTTTCTTT. It codes for CASSNDGGHKAFF.

Worth noting for this clonotype: One base away lies a much larger clone, so this may be a sequencing read error. The CDR3 loop is CSARDPGGETPYF. In nucleotides, the CDR3 is TGCAGTGCTAGAGATCCAGGCGGGGAGACCCCGTACTTC. The chain employs TRBV20-1 and TRBJ2-5; D perhaps matches TRBD2 (6 bases). This CDR3 is built from 13 residues. Germline V gene lookup returns CDR1 DFQATT and CDR2 SNEGSKA (reference sequence).

This chain connects TRBV12-3 or TRBV12-4 to TRBJ1-3; a weak D match, TRBD1 (6 bases). The CDR3 runs to 15 residues. The V end was cut by 5 bases, the J end by 5 bases, with 16 bases between. The CDR3 DNA reads TGTGCCAGCAGTGGCCCCGGGGGGGCTCGAAACACCATATATTTT. Protein product: CASSGPGGARNTIYF.

This clonotype came up many times. The rearrangement links TRBV6-5 to TRBJ2-2, with 11 nucleotides matching TRBD1. CDR1 and CDR2 (germline): MNHEY, SVGAGI. V gave up 5 bases and J gave up 1 base; unmatched junction bases: 3. The CDR3 length is 16 residues. CDR3 protein: CASSRGTGGNTGELFF. The CDR3 DNA sequence: TGTGCCAGCAGTCGTGGGACAGGGGGGAACACCGGGGAGCTGTTTTTT.

The chain uses TRBV5-6 and TRBJ1-4; D unresolved. Germline lookup yields CDR1 SGHDT and CDR2 YYEEEE. Trimming removed 7 bases at V and 5 bases at J, with 9 bases between. The length of the CDR3 is 12 residues. The CDR3 DNA is TGTGCCAGCCAGTGGGGAAATGAAAAACTGTTTTTT. Translating gives CASQWGNEKLFF. Full variable domain (outside the CDR3, taken from reference TRBV5-6 and TRBJ1-4): DAGVTQSPTHLIKTRGQQVTLRCSPKSGHDTVSWYQQALGQGPQFIFQYYEEEERQRGNFPDRFSGHQFPNYSSELNVNALLLGDSALYLCASQWGNEKLFFGSGTQLSVL.

This clonotype has ten or more counts. The chain recombines TRBV20-1 with TRBJ1-4; no definite D call. Trimming took off 8 bases at V and 8 bases at J, with 15 bases between the two ends. The CDR3 loop spans 12 amino acids. Germline V CDR1 and CDR2: DFQATT, SNEGSKA (reference sequence). The CDR3 is CSITDNREKLFF. As DNA, the CDR3 is TGCAGTATTACAGATAATCGGGAAAAACTGTTTTTT.

This clonotype was detected many times. This chain links TRBV6-2 or TRBV6-3 with TRBJ2-1, with D tentatively TRBD2 (6 bases). Germline CDR1 reads MNHEY; CDR2 reads SVGEGT. The CDR3 totals 17 residues. Trimming removed 6 bases at V and 4 bases at J, with 22 bases between. CDR3 in DNA: TGTGCCAGCAGGCCTACCTCTAGCGTGGGGCTTTACAATGAGCAGTTCTTC. Translation gives CASRPTSSVGLYNEQFF.

In the case of this clonotype: The junction departs from the called germline gene at one end, perhaps through a read error. This chain joins TRBV30 and TRBJ2-5, with 9 bases that match TRBD2. The germline V gene encodes CDR1 GTSNPN and CDR2 SVGIG (reference sequence). The CDR3 consists of 12 residues. The CDR3 protein is CAWSVSAGGQHF. The CDR3 DNA reads TGTGCCTGGAGTGTTTCAGCGGGGGGCCAGCACTTC.

Comments on this clonotype: Because it lacks the conserved phenylalanine or tryptophan at the end, this CDR3 is likely a read error. Written as DNA, the CDR3 is TGTGCCAGCAGCCAAGTAGCTCTCCCAAGGGAGCTGTTTCTT. This translates into CASSQVALPRELFL. The chain has TRBV4-2 and TRBJ2-2; D remains ambiguous. Germline V gene data show CDR1 as LGHNA and CDR2 as YNFKEQ. The CDR3 extends over 14 amino acids. The germline V and J ends were trimmed by 1 base and 9 bases, with 12 bases remaining between them.

Turning to this clonotype: A much larger clone sits a single nucleotide away, making a read error possible. The J gene is TRBJ1-4, the V gene TRBV5-8; TRBD1 matches at 9 bases. CDR3 length: 16 residues. CDR1 and CDR2 (germline): SGHTS, YDEGEE. The CDR3 bases are TGTGCCAGCAGCTTGAAACAGGGGGCAACTAATGAAGAACTGTTTTTT. Amino acids: CASSLKQGATNEELFF.

The chain uses TRBV6-1 and TRBJ1-1; D not resolved. The germline V gene encodes CDR1 MNHNS and CDR2 SASEGT. The CDR3 covers 13 residues. Trimming shortened V by 9 bases and J by 7 bases, and 18 bases separated the two germline ends. CDR3 in DNA: TGTGCCAGTTCAGGCGTGGCGTACGTTGAAGCTTTCTTT. Protein product: CASSGVAYVEAFF.

In regard to this clonotype: A junction boundary mismatches the germline segment, possibly from a read error. This rearrangement joins TRBV11-2 to TRBJ2-1, with 9 nucleotides matching TRBD2. The germline gives CDR1 SGHAT, CDR2 FQNNGV. This CDR3 has 17 amino acids. CDR3 sequence: CASSPQIAGVNINGQFF. Here the CDR3 DNA reads TGTGCCAGCAGCCCACAAATAGCGGGGGTGAACATCAATGGGCAGTTCTTC.

This clonotype was recorded at least ten times. V is TRBV12-3 or TRBV12-4 and J is TRBJ2-3; possibly TRBD2 for D (7 bases). Trimming cost V 7 bases and J 4 bases, with 21 bases left between them. There are 16 residues in the CDR3. CDR3 sequence: CASNYGEGGGPDTQYF. The DNA for the CDR3 is TGTGCCAGCAATTACGGGGAGGGGGGAGGCCCAGATACGCAGTATTTT.

Concerning this clonotype: Possible read error: a much larger clone is one base away. The J gene is TRBJ2-7, the V gene TRBV6-6, with 7 bases that match TRBD1. Trimming removed 11 bases from V and 0 bases from J; junction bases left unmatched: 19. Germline V gene data show CDR1 as MNHNY and CDR2 as SVGAGI (reference sequence). This CDR3 has 17 amino acids. In DNA form, the CDR3 reads TGTGCCTGCAACGAAATGGCCACAGGGGCCAACTCCTACGAGCAGTACTTC. This codes for CACNEMATGANSYEQYF.

A note on this clonotype: A much larger clone differs from this one at a single base, so this may be a read error. V usage is TRBV6-6 and J usage is TRBJ1-5; weak D call: TRBD2 (6 bases). Matching the DNA end better, TRBJ2-3 makes the J call doubtful. Germline V gene data show CDR1 as MNHNY and CDR2 as SVGAGI (reference sequence). This CDR3 region has 13 residues. The CDR3 sequence: CASSGDFNQPQYF. The DNA of the CDR3 is TGTGCCAGCAGTGGGGACTTTAACCAGCCCCAGTATTTT.

This clonotype was detected only once. At one boundary the junction diverges from the germline segment, which might be a read error. The rearrangement links TRBV12-3 or TRBV12-4 to TRBJ1-6, with D perhaps matching TRBD1 (5 bases). The CDR3 is 14 residues long. The CDR3 is CASRDDRRDSPLHF. The DNA of the CDR3 is TGTGCCAGCAGGGATGACAGAAGAGATTCGCCCCTCCACTTT.

Concerning this clonotype itself: Here the CDR3 omits its conserved ending phenylalanine or tryptophan, so a read error is the likely source. The V gene is TRBV11-2, the J gene TRBJ1-1; D might be TRBD1 (5 bases). The CDR3 loop spans 14 amino acids. Germline assignment: CDR1 SGHAT and CDR2 FQNNGV. V dropped 10 bases and J dropped 5 bases, with 20 bases sitting between them. For the CDR3, the DNA is TGTGCCAACAGGTTAGATCCGGGGAGGACTGAAGCTTTCTTA. Protein sequence: CANRLDPGRTEAFL.

For this clonotype: Being one base from a much bigger clone, this may be a read error. The rearrangement joins TRBV20-1 to TRBJ1-5, with a possible D match to TRBD1 (5 bases). V shed 0 bases and J shed 3 bases, with 12 bases lying between them. The CDR3 covers 15 residues. From germline, CDR1 is DFQATT and CDR2 SNEGSKA (reference sequence). The CDR3 protein is CSARDRGRPNQPQHF. CDR3 nucleotide sequence: TGCAGTGCTAGAGATCGGGGACGTCCCAATCAGCCCCAGCATTTT.